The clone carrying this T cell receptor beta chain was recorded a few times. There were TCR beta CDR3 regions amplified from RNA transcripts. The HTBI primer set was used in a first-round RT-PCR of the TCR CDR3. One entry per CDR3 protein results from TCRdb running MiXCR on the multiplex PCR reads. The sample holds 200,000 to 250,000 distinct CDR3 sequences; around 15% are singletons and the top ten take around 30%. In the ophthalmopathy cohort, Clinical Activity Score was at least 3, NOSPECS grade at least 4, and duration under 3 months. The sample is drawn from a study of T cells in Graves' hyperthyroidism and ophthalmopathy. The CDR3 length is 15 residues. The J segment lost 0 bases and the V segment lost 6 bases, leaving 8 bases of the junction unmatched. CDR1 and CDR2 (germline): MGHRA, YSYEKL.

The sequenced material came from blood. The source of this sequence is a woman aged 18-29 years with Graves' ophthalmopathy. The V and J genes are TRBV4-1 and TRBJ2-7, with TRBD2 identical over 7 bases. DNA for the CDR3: TGCGCCAGCAGTTTTGGACTAGAGAGCTCCTACGAGCAGTACTTC. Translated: CASSFGLESSYEQYF.